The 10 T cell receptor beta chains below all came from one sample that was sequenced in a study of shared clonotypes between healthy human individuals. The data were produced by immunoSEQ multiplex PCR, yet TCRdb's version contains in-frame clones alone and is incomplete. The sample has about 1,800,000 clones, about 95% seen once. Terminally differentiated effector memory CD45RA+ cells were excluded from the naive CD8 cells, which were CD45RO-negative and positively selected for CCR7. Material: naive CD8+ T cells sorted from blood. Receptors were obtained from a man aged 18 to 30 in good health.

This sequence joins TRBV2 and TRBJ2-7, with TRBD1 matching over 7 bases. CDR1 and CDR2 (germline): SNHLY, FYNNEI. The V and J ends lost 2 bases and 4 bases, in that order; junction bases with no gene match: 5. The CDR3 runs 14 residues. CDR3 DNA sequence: TGTGCCAGCAGTGAATACAGGGGTCATTACGAGCAGTACTTC. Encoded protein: CASSEYRGHYEQYF.

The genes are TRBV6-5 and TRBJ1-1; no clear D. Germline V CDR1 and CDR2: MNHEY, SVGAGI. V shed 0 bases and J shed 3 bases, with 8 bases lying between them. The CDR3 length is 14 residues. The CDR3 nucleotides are TGTGCCAGCAGTTACTCGGTAATTGACACTGAAGCTTTCTTT. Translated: CASSYSVIDTEAFF.

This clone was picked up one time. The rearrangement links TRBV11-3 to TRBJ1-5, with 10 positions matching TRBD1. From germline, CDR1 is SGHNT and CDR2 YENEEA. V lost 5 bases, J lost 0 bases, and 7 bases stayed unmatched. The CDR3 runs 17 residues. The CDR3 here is CASSPGTGEYSNQPQHF. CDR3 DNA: TGTGCCAGCAGCCCCGGGACAGGGGAGTATAGCAATCAGCCCCAGCATTTT. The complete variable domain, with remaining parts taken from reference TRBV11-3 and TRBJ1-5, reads EAGVVQSPRYKIIEKKQPVAFWCNPISGHNTLYWYLQNLGQGPELLIRYENEEAVDDSQLPKDRFSAERLKGVDSTLKIQPAELGDSAVYLCASSPGTGEYSNQPQHFGDGTRLSIL.

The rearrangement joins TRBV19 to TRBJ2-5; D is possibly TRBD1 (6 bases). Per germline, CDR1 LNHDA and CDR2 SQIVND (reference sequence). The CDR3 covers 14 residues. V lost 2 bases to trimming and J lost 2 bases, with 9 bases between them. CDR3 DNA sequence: TGTGCCAGTAGTATATTCGGACAGCAAGAGACCCAGTACTTC. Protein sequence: CASSIFGQQETQYF. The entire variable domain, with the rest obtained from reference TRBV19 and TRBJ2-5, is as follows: DGGITQSPKYLFRKEGQNVTLSCEQNLNHDAMYWYRQDPGQGLRLIYYSQIVNDFQKGDIAEGYSVSREKKESFPLTVTSAQKNPTAFYLCASSIFGQQETQYFGPGTRLLVL.

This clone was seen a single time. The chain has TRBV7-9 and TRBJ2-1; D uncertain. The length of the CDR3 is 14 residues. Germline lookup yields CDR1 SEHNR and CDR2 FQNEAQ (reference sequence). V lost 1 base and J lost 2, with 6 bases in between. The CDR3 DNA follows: TGTGCCAGCAGCTTAGATTCTCCCTACAATGAGCAGTTCTTC. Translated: CASSLDSPYNEQFF.

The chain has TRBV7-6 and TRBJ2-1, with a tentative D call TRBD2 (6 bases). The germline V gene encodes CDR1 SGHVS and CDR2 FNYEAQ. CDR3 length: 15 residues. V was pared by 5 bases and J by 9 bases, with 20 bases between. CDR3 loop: CASSPRVGSGIEQFF. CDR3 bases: TGTGCCAGCAGCCCCCGAGTCGGTAGCGGAATTGAGCAGTTCTTC.

This chain's CDR3 is CASSLLGTTMGYTF. In nucleotides, the CDR3 is TGTGCCAGCAGTTTATTGGGGACAACCATGGGCTACACCTTC. This sequence joins TRBV27 and TRBJ1-2, with D possibly TRBD1 on 6 matching bases. The germline CDR1 and CDR2 sequences are MNHEY and SMNVEV (reference sequence). V was trimmed by 1 base and J by 8 bases, leaving 14 bases between them. This CDR3 has 14 amino acids.

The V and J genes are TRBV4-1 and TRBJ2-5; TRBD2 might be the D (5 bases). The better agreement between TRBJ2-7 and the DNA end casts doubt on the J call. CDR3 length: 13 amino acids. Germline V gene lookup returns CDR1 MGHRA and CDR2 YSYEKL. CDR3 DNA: TGCGCCAGCAGCCCCCAGACGAGGGCCGAGCAGTACTTC. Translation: CASSPQTRAEQYF.

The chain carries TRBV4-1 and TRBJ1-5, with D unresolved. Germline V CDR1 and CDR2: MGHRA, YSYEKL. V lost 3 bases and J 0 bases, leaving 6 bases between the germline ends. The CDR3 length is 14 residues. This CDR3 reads CASSHTDSNQPQHF. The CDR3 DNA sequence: TGCGCCAGCAGCCATACAGATAGCAATCAGCCCCAGCATTTT.

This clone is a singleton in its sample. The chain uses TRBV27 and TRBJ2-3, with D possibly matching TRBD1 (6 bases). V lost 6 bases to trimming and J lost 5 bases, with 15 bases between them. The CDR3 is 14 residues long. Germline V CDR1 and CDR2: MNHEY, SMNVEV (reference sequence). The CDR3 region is CASRKQGPLDTQYF. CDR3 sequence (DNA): TGTGCCAGCAGAAAACAGGGTCCCTTAGATACGCAGTATTTT.